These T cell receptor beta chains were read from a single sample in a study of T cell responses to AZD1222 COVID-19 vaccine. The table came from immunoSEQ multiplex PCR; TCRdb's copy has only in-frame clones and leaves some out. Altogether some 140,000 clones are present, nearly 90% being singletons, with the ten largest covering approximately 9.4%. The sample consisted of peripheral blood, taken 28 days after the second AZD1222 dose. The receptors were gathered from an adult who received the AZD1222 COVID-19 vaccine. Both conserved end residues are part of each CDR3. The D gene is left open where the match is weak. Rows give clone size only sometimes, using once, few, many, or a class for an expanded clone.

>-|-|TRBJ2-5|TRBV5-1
TGCGCCAGCAGCTTGACTGGCGGGGAGACCCAGTACTTC
CASSLTGGETQYF
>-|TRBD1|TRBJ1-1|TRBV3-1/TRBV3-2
TGTGCCAGCAGCCAAGCCGTGACAGGGGTTGCTGAAGCTTTCTTT
CASSQAVTGVAEAFF
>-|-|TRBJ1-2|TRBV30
TGTGCCTGGAGAGGTCCCTATGGCTACACCTTC
CAWRGPYGYTF
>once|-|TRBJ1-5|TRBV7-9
TGTGCCAGCAGCCTTAGGGAGGGGCAGCCCCAGCATTTT
CASSLREGQPQHF
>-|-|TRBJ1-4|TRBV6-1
TGTGCCAGCAGTGAGTCAGCCGCCTATGAAAAACTGTTTTTT
CASSESAAYEKLFF
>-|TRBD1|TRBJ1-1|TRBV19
TGTGCCAGCGCACGGGACAGGGGGACGGCTGAAGCTTTCTTT
CASARDRGTAEAFF
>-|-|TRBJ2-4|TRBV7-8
TGTGCCAGCAGCCCTATGTACGGGGGCTCAACCAAAAACATTCAGTACTTC
CASSPMYGGSTKNIQYF
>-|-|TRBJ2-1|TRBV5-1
TGCGCCAGCAGCTTGGGACTTTCTAATGAGCAGTTCTTC
CASSLGLSNEQFF
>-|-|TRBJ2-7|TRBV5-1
TGCGCCAGCAGCTCCCCTAGTTCGACCCAAGGGCAGTACTTC
CASSSPSSTQGQYF
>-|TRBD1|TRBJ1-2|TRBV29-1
TGCAGCGTGGGACAGTTCGATGGCTACACCTTC
CSVGQFDGYTF
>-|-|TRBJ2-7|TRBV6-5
TGTGCCAGCGGCCACATACAGGGAAGGGCCTACGAGCAGTACTTC
CASGHIQGRAYEQYF
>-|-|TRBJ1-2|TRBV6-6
TGTGCCAGCAGTACCGAGAGCTCTGGCTACACCTTC
CASSTESSGYTF
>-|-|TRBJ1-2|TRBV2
TGTGCCAGCAGCGCAGACGGGCGGAACTATGGCTACACCTTC
CASSADGRNYGYTF
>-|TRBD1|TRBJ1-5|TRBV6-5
TGTGCCAGCAGACGAACGACAGGGGCGGGTCAGCCCCAGCATTTT
CASRRTTGAGQPQHF
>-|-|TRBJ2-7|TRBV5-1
TGCGCCAGCAGCCAGACGTCTCCCTACGAGCAGTACTTC
CASSQTSPYEQYF
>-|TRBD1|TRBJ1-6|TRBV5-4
TGTGCCAGCAGCAGAGACGACAGGGTGTCACCCCTCCACTTT
CASSRDDRVSPLHF
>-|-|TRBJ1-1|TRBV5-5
TGTGCCAGCAGCTTGGGACAGGCGAGGTTTTCAGCTTTCTTT
CASSLGQARFSAFF
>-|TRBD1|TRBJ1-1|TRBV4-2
TGTGCCAGCAGCCACGAAATCGACAGGGTTGAAGCCATGAACACTGAAGCTTTCTTT
CASSHEIDRVEAMNTEAFF
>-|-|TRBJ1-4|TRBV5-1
TGCGCCAGCAGCTCCGCCGGGACCTCTCTCGGTGAAAAACTGTTTTTT
CASSSAGTSLGEKLFF
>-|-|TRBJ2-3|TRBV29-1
TGCAGCGTTGGAGGGGGAATGGTCGGCACAGATACGCAGTATTTT
CSVGGGMVGTDTQYF
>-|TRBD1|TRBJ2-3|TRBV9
TGTGCCAGCAGCGCCGCGACAGGGGGTACAGATACGCAGTATTTT
CASSAATGGTDTQYF
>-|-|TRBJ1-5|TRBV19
TGTGCCAGTAGTATGATGGGCGATCAGCCCCAGCATTTT
CASSMMGDQPQHF
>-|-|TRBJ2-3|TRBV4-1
TGCGCCAGCAGCCACAGTGCCTCTAGCACAGATACGCAGTATTTT
CASSHSASSTDTQYF
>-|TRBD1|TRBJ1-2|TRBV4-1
TGCGCCAGCAGCCGACGGGACAGGGGCGTCTTCGGCTATGGCTACACCTTC
CASSRRDRGVFGYGYTF
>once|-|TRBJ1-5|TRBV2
TGTGCCAGCAGTACGGACGGGGGCAATCAGCCCCAGCATTTT
CASSTDGGNQPQHF
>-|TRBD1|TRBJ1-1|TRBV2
TGTGCCAGCAGTGGACAGGGGCGGACTGAAGCTTTCTTT
CASSGQGRTEAFF
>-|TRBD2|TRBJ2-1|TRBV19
TGTGCCAGTAGCCCCGGGGGGTTCGGCTCCTACAATGAGCAGTTCTTC
CASSPGGFGSYNEQFF
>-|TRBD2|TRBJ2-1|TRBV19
TGTGCCAGTGTCCCTAGCGGGAGAACCTACAATGAGCAGTTCTTC
CASVPSGRTYNEQFF
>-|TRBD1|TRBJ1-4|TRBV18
TGTGCCAGCTCACCGACAGGGGTGGGTGAAAAACTGTTTTTT
CASSPTGVGEKLFF
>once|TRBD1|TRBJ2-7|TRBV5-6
TGTGCCAGCAGCGATGGGACAGGGTCCTACGAGCAGTACTTC
CASSDGTGSYEQYF
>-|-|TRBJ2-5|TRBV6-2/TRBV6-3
TGTGCCAGCAGTCGAGACACCTTTAGGTGGACCCAGTACTTC
CASSRDTFRWTQYF
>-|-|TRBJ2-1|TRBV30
TGTGCCTGGAGCCAAACTTTGGGTGGGTACAATGAGCAGTTCTTC
CAWSQTLGGYNEQFF
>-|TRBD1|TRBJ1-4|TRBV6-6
TGTGCCAGCAGGCGGACAGGGTCCAATGAAAAACTGTTTTTT
CASRRTGSNEKLFF